The T cell receptor beta chain under discussion was sequenced for a study of T cell changes during pregnancy in multiple sclerosis. Only a few counts were recorded for this clone. Here immunoSEQ multiplex PCR was the method, and the copy in TCRdb shows in-frame clones only, minus some. Found here are approximately 100,000 clones, about 89% of them singletons; the top ten hold about 3.2%. Germline CDR1 is LNHDA and CDR2 is SQIVND (reference sequence). J lost 4 bases, V lost 2 bases, and 12 bases had no gene match. This CDR3 contains 18 residues. V usage is TRBV19 and J usage is TRBJ1-2; TRBD1 agrees at 11 bases. Sequenced here: peripheral blood, sampled after pregnancy. The sequence was obtained from a female donor with multiple sclerosis, enrolled in a pregnancy study. The CDR3: CASSIRIPRTGGVYGYTF. The CDR3 DNA reads as TGTGCCAGTAGTATACGCATACCAAGGACAGGGGGCGTCTATGGCTACACCTTC.